Listed below are T cell receptor beta chains from one sample, sequenced in a study of identical twins. In TCRdb, the 5' RACE reads were re-called with MiXCR into one record per CDR3 protein. The repertoire holds 500,000 to 650,000 distinct CDR3 sequences, with about 7.6% as singletons. This same sample was also part of a study on yellow fever vaccine responses in identical twins.

Sequenced sample: PBMCs. These receptors all stem from a woman aged 18-29 years in good health. CDR3s include the opening cysteine and the closing phenylalanine or tryptophan. A D gene is named only where the DNA matches it firmly. The size entry is marked missing in some rows and otherwise reads once, few, many or a size class.

d_call j_call clone_size v_call cdr3_aa cdr3_nt
TRBD1 TRBJ2-7 many TRBV28 CASIDRRQGPYEQYF TGTGCCAGCATAGATCGTAGACAGGGGCCCTACGAGCAGTACTTC
TRBD2 TRBJ2-1 many TRBV12-3/TRBV12-4 CASSLRLAVYNEQFF TGTGCCAGCAGTTTAAGACTAGCGGTCTACAATGAGCAGTTCTTC
NA TRBJ2-6 NA TRBV5-6 CASSSTRDGLSGANVLTF TGTGCCAGCAGTTCTACCCGGGACGGCCTCTCTGGGGCCAACGTCCTGACTTTC
TRBD2 TRBJ2-7 many TRBV6-1 CASSETSGPSSYEQYF TGTGCCAGCAGTGAGACTAGCGGGCCCTCTTCCTACGAGCAGTACTTC
TRBD1 TRBJ1-1 few TRBV6-5 CASSYIPGTGEAFF TGTGCCAGCAGTTACATCCCCGGGACAGGGGAAGCTTTCTTT
TRBD1 TRBJ1-2 few TRBV6-1 CASNPGGNYGYTF TGTGCCAGCAACCCAGGGGGGAACTATGGCTACACCTTC
NA TRBJ1-4 many TRBV12-3/TRBV12-4 CASSPREGDEKLFF TGTGCCAGCAGTCCCAGGGAGGGAGATGAAAAACTGTTTTTT
NA TRBJ1-3 many TRBV29-1 CSVEGQRAGNTIYF TGCAGCGTTGAAGGCCAGCGGGCTGGAAACACCATATATTTT
NA TRBJ2-1 many TRBV18 CASSPYDEQFF TGTGCCAGCTCACCATATGATGAGCAGTTCTTC
NA TRBJ2-3 many TRBV20-1 CSASRPASTDTQYF TGCAGTGCTAGCCGACCCGCTAGCACAGATACGCAGTATTTT
TRBD1 TRBJ1-1 many TRBV6-5 CASSYSDRGNTEAFF TGTGCCAGCAGTTACTCGGACAGGGGTAACACTGAAGCTTTCTTT
NA TRBJ1-1 few TRBV6-1 CASSEAGQGGAFF TGTGCCAGCAGTGAAGCAGGTCAGGGAGGAGCTTTCTTT
TRBD2 TRBJ2-1 few TRBV11-1 CASSLGWTSGVRSSYNEQFF TGTGCCAGCAGCCTCGGGTGGACTAGCGGGGTACGGAGCTCCTACAATGAGCAGTTCTTC
NA TRBJ2-5 many TRBV10-2 CASGSWEETQYF TGCGCCAGCGGGAGTTGGGAAGAGACCCAGTACTTC
TRBD1 TRBJ1-5 NA TRBV11-1 CASSLPGQGGQPQHF TGTGCCAGCAGCCTACCGGGACAGGGAGGTCAGCCCCAGCATTTT
NA TRBJ2-3 few TRBV10-3 CAIRTGRSTDTQYF TGTGCCATCAGGACGGGACGTTCCACAGATACGCAGTATTTT
NA TRBJ2-5 NA TRBV3-1 CASSRSATEETQYF TGTGCCAGCAGCCGCAGCGCGACGGAGGAGACCCAGTACTTC
NA TRBJ1-5 NA TRBV5-1 CASSLGGGQGNQPQHF TGCGCCAGCAGCTTGGGGGGCGGCCAGGGCAATCAGCCCCAGCATTTT
NA TRBJ1-4 few TRBV6-5 CASSYSYIGSKLFF TGTGCCAGCAGTTACTCATATATCGGTTCGAAACTGTTTTTT
NA TRBJ2-5 few TRBV28 CASSARQETQYF TGTGCCAGCAGTGCCAGACAAGAGACCCAGTACTTC
NA TRBJ2-2 many TRBV9 CASSLSPNTGELFF TGTGCCAGCAGCCTTAGCCCGAACACCGGGGAGCTGTTTTTT
NA TRBJ1-5 NA TRBV10-3 CAISGAVSQPQHF TGTGCCATCAGTGGGGCAGTCAGCCAGCCCCAGCATTTT
TRBD1 TRBJ2-3 many TRBV6-5 CASSYTDRGRTDTQYF TGTGCCAGCAGTTACACGGACAGGGGGCGCACAGATACGCAGTATTTT
TRBD2 TRBJ2-1 few TRBV28 CASTPQGLSGGGNEQFF TGTGCCAGCACCCCCCAGGGGCTAAGCGGGGGTGGCAATGAGCAGTTCTTC
TRBD2 TRBJ2-1 NA TRBV20-1 CSAQSGGVYNEQFF TGCAGTGCTCAAAGCGGGGGAGTATACAATGAGCAGTTCTTC
NA TRBJ2-3 few TRBV5-1 CASSLGDGRREDTQYF TGCGCCAGCAGCTTGGGTGACGGGAGACGGGAAGATACGCAGTATTTT
TRBD2 TRBJ2-7 many TRBV20-1 CSAHEGTSRTYEQYF TGCAGTGCTCACGAAGGGACTAGTCGAACCTACGAGCAGTACTTC
TRBD2 TRBJ2-7 few TRBV11-1 CASSPRQREGTIGYEQYF TGTGCCAGCAGCCCCCGACAGCGGGAGGGCACAATTGGCTACGAGCAGTACTTC
NA TRBJ2-7 many TRBV10-3 CAISVGAGGYEQYF TGTGCCATCAGTGTCGGGGCAGGGGGGTACGAGCAGTACTTC
NA TRBJ1-2 NA TRBV7-9 CATPGANYGYTF TGTGCCACCCCGGGGGCTAACTATGGCTACACCTTC
TRBD1 TRBJ2-2 many TRBV4-2 CASSQMGTGNTGELFF TGTGCCAGCAGCCAGATGGGGACAGGGAACACCGGGGAGCTGTTTTTT
NA TRBJ2-5 few TRBV28 CASRTQGFGETQYF TGTGCCAGCAGAACACAGGGCTTTGGGGAGACCCAGTACTTC
NA TRBJ2-4 many TRBV4-1 CASSHTGTLAKNIQYF TGCGCCAGCAGCCACACAGGCACTCTAGCCAAAAACATTCAGTACTTC